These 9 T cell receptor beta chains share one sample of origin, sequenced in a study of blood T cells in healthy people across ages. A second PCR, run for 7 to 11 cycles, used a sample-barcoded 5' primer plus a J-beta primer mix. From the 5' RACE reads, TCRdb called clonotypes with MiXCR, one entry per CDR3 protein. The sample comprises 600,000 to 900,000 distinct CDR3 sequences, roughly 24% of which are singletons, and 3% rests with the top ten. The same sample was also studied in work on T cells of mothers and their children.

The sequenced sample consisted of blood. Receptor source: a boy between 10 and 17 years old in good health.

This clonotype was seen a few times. CDR3 DNA: TGTGCCAGCTCTCACGCAGGGGGCAATCAGCCCCAGCATTTT. Its translation is CASSHAGGNQPQHF. V usage is TRBV18 and J usage is TRBJ1-5, with a weak D call TRBD1 (6 bases). Trimming stripped 6 bases from V and 2 bases from J, with 11 bases between. CDR3 length: 14 amino acids. The germline gives CDR1 KGHSH, CDR2 LQKENI.

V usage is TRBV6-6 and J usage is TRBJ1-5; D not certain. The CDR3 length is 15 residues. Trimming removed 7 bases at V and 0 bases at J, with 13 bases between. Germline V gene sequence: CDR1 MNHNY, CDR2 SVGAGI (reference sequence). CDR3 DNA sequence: TGTGCCAGCACTCCCGTCGGGGATAGCAATCAGCCCCAGCATTTT. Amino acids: CASTPVGDSNQPQHF.

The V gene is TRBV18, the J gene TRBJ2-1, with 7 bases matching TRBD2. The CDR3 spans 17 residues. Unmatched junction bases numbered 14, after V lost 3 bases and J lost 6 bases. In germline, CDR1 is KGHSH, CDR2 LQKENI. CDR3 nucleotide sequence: TGTGCCAGCTCACCTTTAGCGGGTGCTGTGGCTTTCAATGAGCAGTTCTTC. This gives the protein CASSPLAGAVAFNEQFF.

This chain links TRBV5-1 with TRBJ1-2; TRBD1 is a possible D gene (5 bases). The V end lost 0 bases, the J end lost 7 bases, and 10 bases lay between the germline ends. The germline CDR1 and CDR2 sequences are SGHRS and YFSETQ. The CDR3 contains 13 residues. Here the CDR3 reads CASSLASGFGYTF. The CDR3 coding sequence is TGCGCCAGCAGCTTGGCTTCAGGGTTTGGCTACACCTTC.

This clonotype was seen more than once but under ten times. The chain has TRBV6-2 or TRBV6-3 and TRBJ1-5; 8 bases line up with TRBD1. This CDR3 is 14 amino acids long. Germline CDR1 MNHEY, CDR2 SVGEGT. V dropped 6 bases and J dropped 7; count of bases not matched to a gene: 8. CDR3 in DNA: TGTGCCAGCAGCCAGGACAGGGCGCCGCAGCCCCAGCATTTT. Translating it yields CASSQDRAPQPQHF.

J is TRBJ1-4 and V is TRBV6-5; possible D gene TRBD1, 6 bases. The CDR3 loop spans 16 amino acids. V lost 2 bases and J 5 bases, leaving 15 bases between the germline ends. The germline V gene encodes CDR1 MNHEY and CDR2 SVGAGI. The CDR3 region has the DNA TGTGCCAGCAGTTACGCTGCACAGGGCGGGAATGAAAAACTGTTTTTT. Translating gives CASSYAAQGGNEKLFF.

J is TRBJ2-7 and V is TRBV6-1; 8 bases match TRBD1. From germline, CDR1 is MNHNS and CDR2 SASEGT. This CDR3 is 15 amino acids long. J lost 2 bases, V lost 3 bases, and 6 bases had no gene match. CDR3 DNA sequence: TGTGCCAGCAGTGAGCAGGGGGCGCACACCTACGAGCAGTACTTC. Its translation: CASSEQGAHTYEQYF.

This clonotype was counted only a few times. The CDR3 loop reads CASRRGTEKLFF. DNA of the CDR3: TGTGCCAGCCGGAGGGGAACCGAAAAACTGTTTTTT. The chain recombines TRBV28 with TRBJ1-4; possible D gene TRBD1, 5 bases. Trimming took 8 bases from V and 8 from J, leaving 12 bases between them. Looked up from germline, CDR1 is MDHEN and CDR2 is SYDVKM. CDR3 size: 12 residues. Drawing the rest from reference TRBV28 and TRBJ1-4, the complete variable domain is DVKVTQSSRYLVKRTGEKVFLECVQDMDHENMFWYRQDPGLGLRLIYFSYDVKMKEKGDIPEGYSVSREKKERFSLILESASTNQTSMYLCASRRGTEKLFFGSGTQLSVL.

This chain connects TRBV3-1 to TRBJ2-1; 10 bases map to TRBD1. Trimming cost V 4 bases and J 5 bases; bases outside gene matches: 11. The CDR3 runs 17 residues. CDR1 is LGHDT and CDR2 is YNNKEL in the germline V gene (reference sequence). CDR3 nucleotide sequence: TGTGCCAGCAGCCCAAGACAGGGGGCGTATTTGAACAATGAGCAGTTCTTC. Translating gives CASSPRQGAYLNNEQFF.